What follows describes a single T cell receptor beta chain. Per the original methods: Reference gene primers were amplified, and this amplification served to estimate nucleated cell counts. The table came from immunoSEQ multiplex PCR; TCRdb's copy has only in-frame clones and leaves some out. D and trimming were read from the DNA, whereas the V and J calls and clone size are those reported in that table. The data hold 66,000 or so clones, with about 82% observed a single time. This sample stems from a study of blood T cell repertoires in COVID-19. Study-level information: Sites across the United States, Italy and Spain contributed samples from acute and convalescent COVID-19. Sources were T cells, B-cell-depleted T cells, or PBMCs; the material itself was cDNA or gDNA.

The V gene's germline CDR1 is SGHKS and CDR2 YYEKEE (reference sequence). J was trimmed by 4 bases and V by 4 bases; bases with no gene match: 7. The CDR3 has 14 amino acids. The sample consisted of peripheral blood. J is TRBJ2-7 and V is TRBV5-5; 8 nucleotides agree with TRBD1. The source of this sequence is a human donor in a cohort sampled during active COVID-19. The CDR3 region has the DNA TGTGCCAGCAGCGTAGAGGACAGGGTGTACGAGCAGTACTTC. Translated: CASSVEDRVYEQYF.